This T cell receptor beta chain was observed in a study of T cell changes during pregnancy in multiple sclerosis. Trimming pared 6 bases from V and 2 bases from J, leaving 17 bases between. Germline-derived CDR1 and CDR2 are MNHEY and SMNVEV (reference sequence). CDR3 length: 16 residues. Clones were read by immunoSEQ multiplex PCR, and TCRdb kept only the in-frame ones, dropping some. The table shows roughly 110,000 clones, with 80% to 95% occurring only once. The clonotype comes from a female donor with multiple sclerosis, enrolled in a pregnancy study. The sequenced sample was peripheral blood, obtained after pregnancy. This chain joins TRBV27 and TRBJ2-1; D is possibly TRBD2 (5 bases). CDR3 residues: CASSPPRGMAYNEQFF. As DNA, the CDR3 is TGTGCCAGCAGCCCCCCGCGAGGGATGGCCTACAATGAGCAGTTCTTC.